This T cell receptor (beta chain) came from a study of T-cell reconstitution after alpha-beta-depleted transplantation in children. Findings of the study overall: Several patients had high TCRbeta diversity at day 60; it came from surviving recipient T cells and thymic progenitors. Where alpha-beta T cells came from about two months after transplant was reportedly several hundred expanded graft clones. Once a year had passed after transplant, T-cell counts and diversity came mostly from newly produced T cells.

During its preparation, the TCRbeta library received unique molecular identifiers. One entry per CDR3 protein results from TCRdb running MiXCR on the PCR reads. Found here are roughly 300,000 distinct CDR3 sequences, 11% of them singletons; the top ten hold 20% to 30%. Looked up from germline, CDR1 is SGHTA and CDR2 is FQGNSA. The CDR3 is 12 residues long. The V end was cut by 3 bases, the J end by 7 bases, with 7 bases between. In its sample, this clonotype was seen a few times. The antigen remains unidentified. The TCR originated in a male patient between 2 and 15 years old who had a stem cell transplant for chronic granulomatous disease, so the T cells may come from the graft donor. The sample in question was peripheral blood, obtained 180 days after TCRalphabeta/CD19-depleted stem cell transplant. V gene TRBV7-2 combines with J gene TRBJ1-5; D remains ambiguous. The CDR3 reads CASSFQNQPQHF. CDR3 nucleotide sequence: TGTGCCAGCAGCTTTCAAAACCAGCCCCAGCATTTT. The full variable domain, in which reference TRBV7-2 and TRBJ1-5 provide the parts outside the CDR3, is GAGVSQSPSNKVTEKGKDVELRCDPISGHTALYWYRQSLGQGLEFLIYFQGNSAPDKSGLPSDRFSAERTGGSVSTLTIQRTQQEDSAVYLCASSFQNQPQHFGDGTRLSIL.